Each of the 8 T cell receptor beta chains below was sequenced from the same sample in a study of blood T cell repertoires in COVID-19. Produced via immunoSEQ multiplex PCR; TCRdb's table is partial and in-frame only. Here the sample spans 150,000 to 200,000 clones, approximately 88% being singletons. Sequenced: peripheral blood. These receptors all stem from a woman of 80 years or more with active or convalescent COVID-19.

The sample holds a few counts of this clone. The chain joins TRBV6-2 or TRBV6-3 to TRBJ2-7; D not certain. Deletions cut 3 bases from V and 0 bases from J, with 6 bases between. The CDR3 spans 13 residues. Germline CDR1 MNHEY, CDR2 SVGEGT. The CDR3, as DNA: TGTGCCAGCAGTTATGGCGGCTCCTACGAGCAGTACTTC. It encodes CASSYGGSYEQYF.

This clone was seen only a few times. J is TRBJ2-5 and V is TRBV7-2; D perhaps matches TRBD1 (7 bases). The CDR3 sequence is 16 residues long. The germline V gene has CDR1 SGHTA and CDR2 FQGNSA. Trimming took 3 bases from V and 5 from J, leaving 19 bases between them. CDR3 amino acids: CASSFRSGGGRETQYF. In DNA form, the CDR3 reads TGTGCCAGCAGCTTTCGAAGTGGAGGGGGCCGGGAGACCCAGTACTTC.

V and J are TRBV7-2 and TRBJ1-4, with TRBD1 identical over 7 bases. Looked up from germline, CDR1 is SGHTA and CDR2 is FQGNSA. The CDR3 runs 15 residues. Trimming cost V 1 base and J 8 bases; bases outside gene matches: 7. Here the CDR3 DNA reads TGTGCCAGCAGCTTAGTGGGGACAGAAGGAGAAAAACTGTTTTTT. Protein: CASSLVGTEGEKLFF.

The V call is TRBV18, the J call TRBJ1-2; tentatively, D is TRBD1 (5 bases). This CDR3 has 16 residues. Germline V gene sequence: CDR1 KGHSH, CDR2 LQKENI. The V gene lost 5 bases and the J gene lost 7 bases, with 23 bases spanning the gap. CDR3 region: CASSTKLTGQGRGYTF. CDR3 bases: TGTGCCAGCTCAACGAAATTGACTGGGCAGGGCCGTGGCTACACCTTC.

V and J are TRBV6-5 and TRBJ1-4; D is unclear. The germline V gene has CDR1 MNHEY and CDR2 SVGAGI. This CDR3 comprises 14 residues. V was clipped by 6 bases and J by 1 base, with 9 bases between them. CDR3 sequence (DNA): TGTGCCAGCAGCCCCATCCAAACTAATGAAAAACTGTTTTTT. Translating gives CASSPIQTNEKLFF.

The rearrangement links TRBV7-9 to TRBJ2-7; TRBD1 matches 9 bases. Germline loops: CDR1 SEHNR, CDR2 FQNEAQ (reference sequence). V shed 5 bases and J 3 bases; nucleotides not matched to a gene: 8. There are 15 residues in the CDR3. CDR3 nucleotide sequence: TGTGCCAGCAGCCCACTGGGACAGGGTGACTACGAGCAGTACTTC. As protein: CASSPLGQGDYEQYF. Drawing the rest from reference TRBV7-9 and TRBJ2-7, the complete variable domain is DTGVSQNPRHKITKRGQNVTFRCDPISEHNRLYWYRQTLGQGPEFLTYFQNEAQLEKSRLLSDRFSAERPKGSFSTLEIQRTEQGDSAMYLCASSPLGQGDYEQYFGPGTRLTVT.

The V and J genes are TRBV6-2 or TRBV6-3 and TRBJ1-5; D call uncertain. Germline V gives CDR1 MNHEY, CDR2 SVGEGT. Trimming took 6 bases from V and 7 from J, leaving 22 bases between them. The CDR3 spans 16 residues. The DNA for the CDR3 is TGTGCCAGCAGCCATTTCCCGGACGGACTGGTCCAGCCCCAGCATTTT. The encoded protein is CASSHFPDGLVQPQHF.

The chain is built from TRBV19 and TRBJ2-7; D is undetermined. The V end was cut by 6 bases, the J end by 2 bases, with 14 bases between. The germline gives CDR1 LNHDA, CDR2 SQIVND (reference sequence). The CDR3 runs to 14 residues. The CDR3 region is CASSPGSVAYEQYF. CDR3 DNA: TGTGCCAGTAGCCCCGGTTCGGTCGCCTACGAGCAGTACTTC.